This TCR beta chain was found in a study of blood T cell repertoires in COVID-19. Turning to the study itself: Spain, Italy and the United States supplied samples that represented acute and convalescent COVID-19.

The CDR3 is made up of 14 amino acids. CDR1 is ENHRY and CDR2 is SYGVKD in the germline V gene. V shed 6 bases and J shed 1 base, with 10 bases lying between them. The study recruited people aged roughly 18 to 89 years across 24 US areas. This table comes from immunoSEQ multiplex PCR, and its TCRdb copy is limited to in-frame clones, with some not included. This table holds about 440,000 clones, roughly 85% found once. The clonotype comes from a woman aged 18 to 35 with acute COVID-19. The specimen was PBMCs or T cells enriched from blood (not recorded which). The chain is built from TRBV10-3 and TRBJ1-5; D not certain. For the CDR3, the DNA is TGTGCCATCAGCCCTACAGAAAGCAATCAGCCCCAGCATTTT. Protein: CAISPTESNQPQHF.